Given below is one T cell receptor (beta chain) in context. The data stem from a study of blood T cell repertoires in COVID-19. The wider study: Sample material is recorded as cDNA or gDNA derived from T cells, B-cell-depleted T cells, or PBMCs.

In the source study's methods: Amplification of reference gene primers was used by the study to estimate nucleated cell counts. Some clones are missing from TCRdb's copy, which holds only in-frame ones; the method was immunoSEQ multiplex PCR. For V, J and clone size, that table is used; D and trimming come from the DNA. The sample lists around 98,000 clones, roughly nine tenths occurring once. Per germline, CDR1 SGHTA and CDR2 FQGNSA. The V end was cut by 4 bases, the J end by 4 bases, with 10 bases between. The CDR3 consists of 13 residues. Sequencing was done on a sample of peripheral blood. The sequence derives from a man aged 70 or older with acute or convalescent COVID-19. V usage is TRBV7-2 and J usage is TRBJ1-1; D might be TRBD1 (5 bases). As DNA, the CDR3 is TGTGCCAGCAGCTGGAGGAGGGGCACTGAAGCTTTCTTT. It specifies CASSWRRGTEAFF.